These 17 T cell receptor beta chains were sequenced from one sample in a study of follicular helper T cells after annual influenza vaccination. Clones were sequenced by immunoSEQ multiplex PCR, and TCRdb holds only the in-frame ones, with some missing. The sample lists 12,000 to 15,000 clones, roughly 84% occurring once. Noted time point: 2014-2015 season, 7 days after vaccination. The sample consisted of CXCR5+ CD38- circulating T follicular helper cells from blood, taken 7 days after influenza vaccination. Documented subset: circulating Tfh, non-naive CD4+CXCR5+PD-1+ (ICOS+CD38+ or ICOS-CD38-). These receptors were taken from an adult who received the influenza vaccine.

V gene TRBV6-1 combines with J gene TRBJ2-7, with 9 nucleotides matching TRBD1. The CDR3 is 15 amino acids. Looked up from germline, CDR1 is MNHNS and CDR2 is SASEGT. The V segment lost 4 bases and the J segment 0 bases; nucleotides outside the gene matches: 4. The CDR3 coding sequence is TGTGCCAGCAGTGGGGACAGGGATAGCTCCTACGAGCAGTACTTC. Translating it yields CASSGDRDSSYEQYF.

The chain carries TRBV5-1 and TRBJ2-5; 11 nucleotides align to TRBD2. This CDR3 is built from 14 residues. Per the germline V gene, CDR1 is SGHRS and CDR2 is YFSETQ. The J segment lost 7 bases and the V segment lost 4 bases, leaving 6 bases of the junction unmatched. CDR3 coding DNA: TGCGCCAGCAGCGACACTAGCGGGGGTGCGACCCAGTACTTC. Translation gives CASSDTSGGATQYF.

The chain combines TRBV9 with TRBJ2-2, with 7 nucleotides matching TRBD1. The CDR3 runs to 14 residues. CDR1 and CDR2 (germline): SGDLS, YYNGEE. V trimming: 2 bases; J trimming: 6 bases; junction bases outside the gene matches: 4. CDR3 in amino acids: CASSVDTGAGELFF. In DNA form, the CDR3 reads TGTGCCAGCAGCGTGGACACAGGGGCCGGGGAGCTGTTTTTT. The variable domain in full, completed from reference TRBV9 and TRBJ2-2, reads DSGVTQTPKHLITATGQRVTLRCSPRSGDLSVYWYQQSLDQGLQFLIQYYNGEERAKGNILERFSAQQFPDLHSELNLSSLELGDSALYFCASSVDTGAGELFFGEGSRLTVL.

The CDR3 spells CASRKGPGYGYTF. The DNA for the CDR3 is TGTGCCAGCAGGAAGGGGCCCGGGTATGGCTACACCTTC. The chain couples TRBV14 to TRBJ1-2; D possibly corresponds to TRBD1 (5 bases). The CDR3 is made up of 13 amino acids. From germline, CDR1 is SGHDN and CDR2 FVKESK. V was cut by 6 bases and J by 5 bases, with 13 bases left in between.

V is TRBV29-1 and J is TRBJ2-1; a possible D gene is TRBD1 (6 bases). V lost 6 bases and J 0 bases, leaving 21 bases between the germline ends. The length of the CDR3 is 17 residues. Germline CDR1 reads SQVTM; CDR2 reads ANQGSEA. The CDR3 reads CSVSSGQGHSSYNEQFF. DNA of the CDR3: TGCAGCGTCTCCTCCGGGCAGGGGCATAGCTCCTACAATGAGCAGTTCTTC.

The chain has TRBV5-1 and TRBJ2-1; weak D call: TRBD2 (5 bases). Trimming shortened V by 0 bases and J by 10 bases, and 5 bases separated the two germline ends. Germline V gene lookup returns CDR1 SGHRS and CDR2 YFSETQ. This CDR3 is 11 amino acids long. The CDR3 sequence: CASSLGEEQFF. The CDR3 bases are TGCGCCAGCAGCTTGGGGGAGGAGCAGTTCTTC.

The genes are TRBV19 and TRBJ2-2; 9 bases are a match to TRBD1. This CDR3 region has 16 residues. V lost 5 bases and J lost 2; bases outside the gene matches: 6. CDR1 and CDR2 (germline): LNHDA, SQIVND (reference sequence). Written as DNA, the CDR3 is TGTGCCAGTAGTGCCCCGACAGGGGGAAACACCGGGGAGCTGTTTTTT. It specifies CASSAPTGGNTGELFF.

The chain combines TRBV6-1 with TRBJ2-4, with D possibly matching TRBD1 (6 bases). The CDR3 consists of 14 residues. The germline V and J ends were trimmed by 0 bases and 9 bases, with 12 bases remaining between them. Germline CDR1 MNHNS, CDR2 SASEGT. The CDR3 loop reads CASSEAQGRGIQYF. CDR3 DNA: TGTGCCAGCAGTGAAGCGCAGGGGAGAGGCATTCAGTACTTC.

This chain uses TRBV5-1 with TRBJ2-2; 7 bases map to TRBD2. This CDR3 has 14 amino acids. V dropped 3 bases and J dropped 5; count of bases not matched to a gene: 4. CDR1 is SGHRS and CDR2 is YFSETQ in the germline V gene. CDR3 in amino acids: CASSWGLRTGELFF. The CDR3 DNA is TGCGCCAGCAGCTGGGGACTACGAACCGGGGAGCTGTTTTTT.

The chain links TRBV18 to TRBJ1-1, with 9 bases identical to TRBD1. The CDR3 loop spans 12 amino acids. The junction had 8 bases not matched to a gene; V was cut back by 11 bases and J by 7 bases. Per germline, CDR1 KGHSH and CDR2 LQKENI. Here the CDR3 DNA reads TGTGCCTCAACGGGACAGGGCGATGAAGCTTTCTTT. It yields the protein CASTGQGDEAFF.

The CDR3 loop reads CASSLGLAGEGEQFF. In DNA form, the CDR3 reads TGTGCCAGCAGTTTGGGACTAGCGGGAGAAGGTGAGCAGTTCTTC. This rearrangement joins TRBV28 to TRBJ2-1; 14 bases line up with TRBD2. Germline V gene sequence: CDR1 MDHEN, CDR2 SYDVKM. The CDR3 is made up of 15 amino acids. V lost 3 bases and J lost 9; bases outside the gene matches: 4. The variable domain in full, with the rest retrieved from reference TRBV28 and TRBJ2-1, is DVKVTQSSRYLVKRTGEKVFLECVQDMDHENMFWYRQDPGLGLRLIYFSYDVKMKEKGDIPEGYSVSREKKERFSLILESASTNQTSMYLCASSLGLAGEGEQFFGPGTRLTVL.

J is TRBJ1-2 and V is TRBV14, with no clear D. In germline, CDR1 is SGHDN, CDR2 FVKESK. This CDR3 comprises 13 residues. V gave up 0 bases and J gave up 7 bases, with 9 bases separating them. Written as DNA, the CDR3 is TGTGCCAGCAGCCAAGACCCCGGGGTTGGCTACACCTTC. Amino acid sequence: CASSQDPGVGYTF.

The chain is built from TRBV11-2 and TRBJ2-7; D is undetermined. This CDR3 is 15 amino acids long. Trimming took off 0 bases at V and 4 bases at J, with 13 bases between the two ends. The V gene's germline CDR1 is SGHAT and CDR2 FQNNGV. CDR3 DNA: TGTGCCAGCAGCTTAGATTTCAGACACTCATACGAGCAGTACTTC. Residues: CASSLDFRHSYEQYF.

V gene TRBV5-1 combines with J gene TRBJ2-2; D is unresolved. This CDR3 contains 16 residues. The germline V gene encodes CDR1 SGHRS and CDR2 YFSETQ. Trimming pared 1 base from V and 2 bases from J, leaving 12 bases between. DNA of the CDR3: TGCGCCAGCAGCTTGAACGTGGCTGTAAACACCGGGGAGCTGTTTTTT. It translates to CASSLNVAVNTGELFF. Combining the CDR3 with reference TRBV5-1 and TRBJ2-2 gives the whole variable domain KAGVTQTPRYLIKTRGQQVTLSCSPISGHRSVSWYQQTPGQGLQFLFEYFSETQRNKGNFPGRFSGRQFSNSRSEMNVSTLELGDSALYLCASSLNVAVNTGELFFGEGSRLTVL.

The chain couples TRBV9 to TRBJ2-7, with a possible D match to TRBD2 (6 bases). The V end lost 0 bases, the J end lost 5 bases, and 12 bases lay between the germline ends. The CDR3 runs to 14 residues. Looked up from germline, CDR1 is SGDLS and CDR2 is YYNGEE. The CDR3 loop reads CASSVEAGRHEQYF. Here the CDR3 DNA reads TGTGCCAGCAGCGTAGAGGCAGGGAGGCACGAGCAGTACTTC.

The chain has TRBV5-6 and TRBJ1-1, with 7 bases lining up with TRBD1. The junction had 4 bases not matched to a gene; V was cut back by 4 bases and J by 1 base. This CDR3 is built from 14 residues. The germline V gene has CDR1 SGHDT and CDR2 YYEEEE. The chain's CDR3 is CASSVDRRNTEAFF. CDR3 nucleotide sequence: TGTGCCAGCAGCGTGGACAGGAGGAACACTGAAGCTTTCTTT.

V is TRBV7-9 and J is TRBJ1-4; D may be TRBD1 (6 bases). CDR1 is SEHNR and CDR2 is FQNEAQ in the germline V gene (reference sequence). CDR3 length: 15 amino acids. Trimming shortened V by 0 bases and J by 4 bases, and 9 bases separated the two germline ends. The DNA of the CDR3 is TGTGCCAGCAGCTTAGCATCAGGGGTTAATGAAAAACTGTTTTTT. It is translated as CASSLASGVNEKLFF.